Each of the 21 T cell receptor beta chains below was sequenced from the same sample in a study of blood T cell repertoires in COVID-19. This table comes from immunoSEQ multiplex PCR, and its TCRdb copy is limited to in-frame clones, with some not included. The table includes about 370,000 clones, 85% to 90% detected once. Material: PBMCs or T cells enriched from blood (not recorded which). The receptors were sampled from a man aged 18 to 35 who had recovered from COVID-19.

The chain carries TRBV5-1 and TRBJ2-3; 8 bases match TRBD2. Germline values: CDR1 SGHRS, CDR2 YFSETQ. CDR3 length: 14 amino acids. V gave up 6 bases and J gave up 3 bases; unmatched junction bases: 6. DNA for the CDR3: TGCGCCAGCACCACGACTAGCGTGACAGATACGCAGTATTTT. This translates into CASTTTSVTDTQYF.

This clone was counted a few times. The chain is built from TRBV9 and TRBJ1-1; 10 bases align to TRBD1. J was trimmed by 3 bases and V by 4 bases; bases with no gene match: 3. CDR1 is SGDLS, CDR2 YYNGEE, per germline. This CDR3 is built from 14 residues. CDR3 protein: CASSRGQGDTEAFF. The CDR3 region has the DNA TGTGCCAGCAGCCGTGGACAGGGGGACACTGAAGCTTTCTTT.

This rearrangement joins TRBV9 to TRBJ2-4; possibly TRBD2 for D (7 bases). This CDR3 contains 12 residues. Germline V gives CDR1 SGDLS, CDR2 YYNGEE. V was cut by 3 bases and J by 7 bases, with 8 bases left in between. In nucleotides, the CDR3 is TGTGCCAGCAGCGGCGGGGGCAACATTCAGTACTTC. Translating it yields CASSGGGNIQYF.

The CDR3 loop reads CASSFGAGGPADTQYF. In nucleotides, the CDR3 is TGCGCCAGCAGCTTTGGAGCGGGGGGGCCGGCAGATACGCAGTATTTT. This chain uses TRBV5-1 with TRBJ2-3, with TRBD2 identical over 10 bases. V shed 2 bases, J shed 4 bases, and the junction held 7 bases outside the gene matches. This CDR3 region has 16 residues. CDR1 is SGHRS, CDR2 YFSETQ, per germline.

This rearrangement joins TRBV4-3 to TRBJ1-6, with 7 bases that match TRBD1. This CDR3 comprises 19 residues. The trim removed 0 bases at V and 4 bases at J, leaving 12 bases unmatched. CDR1 LGHNA and CDR2 YSLEER come from the germline V gene. As DNA, the CDR3 is TGCGCCAGCAGCCAAGAAAGATACAGGCAGGGGGTGTATAATTCACCCCTCCACTTT. This codes for CASSQERYRQGVYNSPLHF.

This chain uses TRBV6-4 with TRBJ2-3; D call uncertain. The V gene's germline CDR1 is MRHNA and CDR2 SNTAGT. Between the trimmed V and J ends, which lost 0 bases and 0 bases, there was a span of 7 bases. This CDR3 has 15 amino acids. CDR3 nucleotides: TGTGCCAGCAGTGACTCTACTTCTAGCACAGATACGCAGTATTTT. This codes for CASSDSTSSTDTQYF.

This chain uses TRBV6-5 with TRBJ2-7; 7 nucleotides line up with TRBD2. This CDR3 contains 12 residues. V trimming: 10 bases; J trimming: 0 bases; junction bases outside the gene matches: 3. Looked up from germline, CDR1 is MNHEY and CDR2 is SVGAGI. CDR3 sequence reads: CATSGGSYEQYF. CDR3 nucleotides: TGTGCCACCTCGGGAGGCTCCTACGAGCAGTACTTC.

CDR3 bases: TGTGCCATCAGCGAGGTTAAACAAGAGACCCAGTACTTC. It is translated as CAISEVKQETQYF. The chain is built from TRBV10-3 and TRBJ2-5; D ambiguous. The V and J ends lost 6 bases and 2 bases respectively, with 10 bases between them. The germline gives CDR1 ENHRY, CDR2 SYGVKD. The CDR3 loop spans 13 amino acids.

The V gene is TRBV28, the J gene TRBJ2-7, with 12 positions matching TRBD2. This CDR3 spans 15 amino acids. Germline V CDR1 and CDR2: MDHEN, SYDVKM. V lost 3 bases, J lost 6 bases, and 6 bases stayed unmatched. The CDR3 region has the DNA TGTGCCAGCAGTTTGACTAGCGGGAGTGTACGCGAGCAGTACTTC. As protein: CASSLTSGSVREQYF.

The chain carries TRBV10-3 and TRBJ2-5; tentatively, D is TRBD1 (6 bases). Germline V gene sequence: CDR1 ENHRY, CDR2 SYGVKD. The CDR3 is 15 residues long. Trimming took off 0 bases at V and 2 bases at J, with 10 bases between the two ends. CDR3 region: CAISESGAGQETQYF. The CDR3, as DNA: TGTGCCATCAGTGAGTCGGGGGCCGGGCAAGAGACCCAGTACTTC.

In the case of this clone: The sample contains more than one DNA sequence encoding this CDR3. This chain links TRBV7-9 with TRBJ2-1; 8 bases are shared with TRBD1. CDR1 SEHNR and CDR2 FQNEAQ come from the germline V gene (reference sequence). V trimming: 5 bases; J trimming: 6 bases; junction bases outside the gene matches: 3. CDR3 length equals 13 residues. The CDR3 DNA is TGTGCCAGCAGCAAAGACAGGGGCAATGAGCAGTTCTTC. This encodes CASSKDRGNEQFF.

V and J are TRBV18 and TRBJ1-6, with 8 bases lining up with TRBD1. With 1 base clipped from V and 7 bases from J, the junction kept 6 bases outside the gene matches. The germline CDR1 and CDR2 sequences are KGHSH and LQKENI. This CDR3 is 16 amino acids long. The CDR3 coding sequence is TGTGCCAGCTCACCACAGAGGACAGGGTCCAATTCACCCCTCCACTTT. It yields the protein CASSPQRTGSNSPLHF.

The J gene is TRBJ2-7, the V gene TRBV12-3 or TRBV12-4; 7 bases are shared with TRBD2. The trim removed 6 bases at V and 6 bases at J, leaving 5 bases unmatched. This CDR3 contains 12 residues. CDR3 in DNA: TGTGCCAGCAGACGGGGGGAGACCGAGCAGTACTTC. Protein: CASRRGETEQYF.

The chain links TRBV11-2 to TRBJ2-1; 9 bases map to TRBD2. Germline CDR1 SGHAT, CDR2 FQNNGV. V gave up 0 bases and J gave up 9 bases; unmatched junction bases: 9. This CDR3 is 16 amino acids long. Written as DNA, the CDR3 is TGTGCCAGCAGCTTAGATGCGGGAGGGCTTCGCACTGAGCAGTTCTTC. Amino acids: CASSLDAGGLRTEQFF.

Regarding this clone: Other DNA sequences in this specimen translate into the identical CDR3. This chain joins TRBV14 and TRBJ2-2; TRBD1 is a possible D gene (6 bases). The CDR3 spans 16 residues. Between the trimmed V and J ends, which lost 0 bases and 2 bases, there was a span of 10 bases. The V gene's germline CDR1 is SGHDN and CDR2 FVKESK. In DNA form, the CDR3 reads TGTGCCAGCAGCCAAGACTGGGGGCGCAACACCGGGGAGCTGTTTTTT. Translating gives CASSQDWGRNTGELFF.

The gene calls are TRBV10-3 and TRBJ2-5; TRBD2 aligns across 10 bases. The CDR3 is 15 residues long. CDR1 is ENHRY and CDR2 is SYGVKD in the germline V gene. The V segment lost 4 bases and the J segment 6 bases; nucleotides outside the gene matches: 8. CDR3 coding DNA: TGTGCCATCAGTGGAGGGACTAGCGTTTTTCAGACCCAGTACTTC. It translates to CAISGGTSVFQTQYF.

The V gene is TRBV4-1, the J gene TRBJ1-2, with unresolved D. This CDR3 has 15 amino acids. Deletions cut 2 bases from V and 0 bases from J, with 10 bases between. Per the germline V gene, CDR1 is MGHRA and CDR2 is YSYEKL. The CDR3 is CASSQTDEANYGYTF. CDR3 in DNA: TGCGCCAGCAGCCAAACAGATGAAGCTAACTATGGCTACACCTTC.

The chain combines TRBV7-2 with TRBJ1-4; tentatively, D is TRBD1 (5 bases). V was clipped by 4 bases and J by 8 bases, with 17 bases between them. The germline V gene encodes CDR1 SGHTA and CDR2 FQGNSA. The CDR3 contains 15 residues. The CDR3 loop reads CASSSTVLRGEKLFF. CDR3 sequence (DNA): TGTGCCAGCAGCTCGACAGTCCTTAGAGGAGAAAAACTGTTTTTT.

V and J are TRBV5-6 and TRBJ1-1, with D perhaps TRBD1 (5 bases). The CDR3 extends over 14 amino acids. The germline V and J ends were trimmed by 4 bases and 9 bases, with 19 bases remaining between them. Germline loops: CDR1 SGHDT, CDR2 YYEEEE. This CDR3 is CASSLHLGRGKAFF. CDR3 bases: TGTGCCAGCAGCCTTCACCTGGGGAGGGGAAAAGCTTTCTTT.

The rearrangement links TRBV6-1 to TRBJ1-6; a weak D match, TRBD1 (5 bases). This CDR3 has 14 amino acids. V was cut by 3 bases and J by 5 bases, with 8 bases left in between. The V gene's germline CDR1 is MNHNS and CDR2 SASEGT. CDR3 residues: CASSDRGDNSPLHF. The CDR3 DNA reads as TGTGCCAGCAGTGACCGGGGGGATAATTCACCCCTCCACTTT.

The chain employs TRBV5-1 and TRBJ1-2, with 9 positions matching TRBD1. CDR1 and CDR2 from the germline V gene are SGHRS and YFSETQ. The V segment lost 2 bases and the J segment 4 bases; nucleotides outside the gene matches: 9. This CDR3 has 16 residues. CDR3 protein: CASSFGDRDLLYGYTF. The CDR3 coding sequence is TGCGCCAGCAGCTTCGGGGACAGGGATCTTCTCTATGGCTACACCTTC.